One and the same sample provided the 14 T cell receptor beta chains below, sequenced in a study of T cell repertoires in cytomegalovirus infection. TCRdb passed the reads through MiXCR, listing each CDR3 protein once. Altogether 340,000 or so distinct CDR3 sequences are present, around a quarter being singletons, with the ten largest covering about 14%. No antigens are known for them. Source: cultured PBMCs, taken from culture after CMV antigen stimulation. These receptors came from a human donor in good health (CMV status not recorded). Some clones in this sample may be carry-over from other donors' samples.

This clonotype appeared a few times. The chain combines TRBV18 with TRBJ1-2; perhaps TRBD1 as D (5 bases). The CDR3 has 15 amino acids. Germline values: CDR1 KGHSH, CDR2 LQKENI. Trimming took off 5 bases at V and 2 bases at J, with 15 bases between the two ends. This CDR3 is CASSSPGRINYGYTF. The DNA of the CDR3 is TGTGCCAGCTCATCTCCGGGGCGGATCAACTATGGCTACACCTTC. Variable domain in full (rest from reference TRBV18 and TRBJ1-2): NAGVMQNPRHLVRRRGQEARLRCSPMKGHSHVYWYRQLPEEGLKFMVYLQKENIIDESGMPKERFSAEFPKEGPSILRIQQVVRGDSAAYFCASSSPGRINYGYTFGSGTRLTVV.

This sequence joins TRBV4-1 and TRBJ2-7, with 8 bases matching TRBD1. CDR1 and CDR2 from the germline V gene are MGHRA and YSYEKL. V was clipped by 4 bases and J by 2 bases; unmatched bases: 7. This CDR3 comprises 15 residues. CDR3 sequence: CASSLRQGTAYEQYV. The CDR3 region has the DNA TGCGCCAGCAGCCTCCGACAGGGGACCGCCTACGAGCAGTACGTC.

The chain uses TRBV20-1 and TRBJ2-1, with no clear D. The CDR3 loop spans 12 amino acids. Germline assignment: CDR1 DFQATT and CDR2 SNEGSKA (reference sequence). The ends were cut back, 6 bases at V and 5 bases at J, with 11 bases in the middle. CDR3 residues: CSALERNNEQFF. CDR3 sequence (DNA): TGCAGTGCGTTGGAGCGAAACAATGAGCAGTTCTTC.

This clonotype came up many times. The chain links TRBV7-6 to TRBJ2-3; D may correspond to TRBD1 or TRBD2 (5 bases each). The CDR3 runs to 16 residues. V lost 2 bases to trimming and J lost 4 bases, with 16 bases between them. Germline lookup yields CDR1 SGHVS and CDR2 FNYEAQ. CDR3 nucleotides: TGTGCCAGCAGCTTATCCTCGGGACGAAGAGCAGATACGCAGTATTTT. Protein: CASSLSSGRRADTQYF.

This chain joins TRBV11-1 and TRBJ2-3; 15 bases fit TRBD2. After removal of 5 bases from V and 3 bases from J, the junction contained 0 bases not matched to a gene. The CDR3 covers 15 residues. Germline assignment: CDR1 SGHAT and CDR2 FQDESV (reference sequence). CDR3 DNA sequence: TGTGCCAGCAGCGGACTAGCGGGAGGGACAGATACGCAGTATTTT. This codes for CASSGLAGGTDTQYF.

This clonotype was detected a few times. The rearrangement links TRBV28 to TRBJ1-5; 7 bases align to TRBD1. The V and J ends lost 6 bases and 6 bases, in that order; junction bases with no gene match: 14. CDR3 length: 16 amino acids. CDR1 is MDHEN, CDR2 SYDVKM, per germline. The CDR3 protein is CASRPIQGRLPQPQHF. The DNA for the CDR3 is TGTGCCAGCAGGCCAATACAGGGGCGGCTGCCTCAGCCCCAGCATTTT. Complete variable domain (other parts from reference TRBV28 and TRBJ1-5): DVKVTQSSRYLVKRTGEKVFLECVQDMDHENMFWYRQDPGLGLRLIYFSYDVKMKEKGDIPEGYSVSREKKERFSLILESASTNQTSMYLCASRPIQGRLPQPQHFGDGTRLSIL.

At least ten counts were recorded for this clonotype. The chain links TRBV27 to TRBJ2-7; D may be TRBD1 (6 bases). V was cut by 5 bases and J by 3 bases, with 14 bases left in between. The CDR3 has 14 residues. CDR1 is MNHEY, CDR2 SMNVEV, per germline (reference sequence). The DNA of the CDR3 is TGTGCCAGCAGTGTCAACAGGGATAGCTACGAGCAGTACTTC. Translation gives CASSVNRDSYEQYF.

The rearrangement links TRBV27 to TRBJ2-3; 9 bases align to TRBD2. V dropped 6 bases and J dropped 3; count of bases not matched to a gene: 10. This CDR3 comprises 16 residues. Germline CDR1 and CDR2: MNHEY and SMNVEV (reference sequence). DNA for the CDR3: TGTGCCAGCAGATACCAAGTTGGACTAGCGACAGATACGCAGTATTTT. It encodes CASRYQVGLATDTQYF.

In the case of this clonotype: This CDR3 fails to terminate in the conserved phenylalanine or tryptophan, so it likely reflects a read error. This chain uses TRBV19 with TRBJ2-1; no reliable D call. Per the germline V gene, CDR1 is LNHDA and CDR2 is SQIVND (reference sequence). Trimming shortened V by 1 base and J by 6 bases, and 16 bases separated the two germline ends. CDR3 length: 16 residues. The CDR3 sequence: CASSIALDLIFNEQFS. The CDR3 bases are TGTGCCAGTAGTATAGCCCTAGACCTTATCTTCAATGAGCAGTTCTCC.

CDR3 loop: CASSVAHEQYV. CDR3 nucleotides: TGCGCCAGCAGCGTCGCCCACGAGCAGTACGTC. The chain combines TRBV10-2 with TRBJ2-7; D uncertain. The CDR3 is 11 residues long. The germline V gene has CDR1 WSHSY and CDR2 SAAADI. V was clipped by 6 bases and J by 5 bases, with 8 bases between them.

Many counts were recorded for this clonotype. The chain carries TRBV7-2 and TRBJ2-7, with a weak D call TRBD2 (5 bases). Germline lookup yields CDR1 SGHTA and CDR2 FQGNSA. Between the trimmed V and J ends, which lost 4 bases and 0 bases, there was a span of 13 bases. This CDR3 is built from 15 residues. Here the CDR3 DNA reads TGTGCCAGCAGCTCGGACGGGATTCGCTCCTACGAGCAGTACGTC. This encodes CASSSDGIRSYEQYV.

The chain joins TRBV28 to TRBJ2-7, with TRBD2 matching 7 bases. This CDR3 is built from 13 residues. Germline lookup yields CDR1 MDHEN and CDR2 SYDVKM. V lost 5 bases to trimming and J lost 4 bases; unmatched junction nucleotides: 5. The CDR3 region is CASSVGGLYEQYF. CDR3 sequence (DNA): TGTGCCAGCAGTGTGGGAGGGTTGTACGAGCAGTACTTC.

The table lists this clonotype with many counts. This CDR3 reads CASSYVVAGYGYTF. The DNA of the CDR3 is TGTGCCAGCAGTTACGTGGTAGCAGGCTATGGCTACACCTTC. This chain joins TRBV6-2 or TRBV6-3 and TRBJ1-2; D remains ambiguous. This CDR3 is built from 14 residues. The ends were cut back, 2 bases at V and 4 bases at J, with 11 bases in the middle. Germline V CDR1 and CDR2: MNHEY, SVGEGT.

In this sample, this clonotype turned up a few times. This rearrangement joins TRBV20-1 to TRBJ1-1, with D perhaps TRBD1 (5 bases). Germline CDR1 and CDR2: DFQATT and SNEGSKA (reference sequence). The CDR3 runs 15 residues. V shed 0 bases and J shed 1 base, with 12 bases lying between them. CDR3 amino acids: CSARDVAGSNTEAFF. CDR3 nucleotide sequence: TGCAGTGCTAGAGATGTGGCAGGGTCGAACACTGAAGCTTTCTTT.